The clone carrying this T cell receptor (beta chain) was picked up one time. Its matching antigen is unknown. CDR3 size: 15 residues. V was clipped by 2 bases and J by 5 bases, with 14 bases between them. Germline assignment: CDR1 MNHEY and CDR2 SMNVEV (reference sequence). The data originate from a study of shared clonotypes between healthy human individuals. Notes on the study in general: Approximately 4.6% of naive CD4 clonotypes were shared across a few donors. Against clonotypes common to all four donors, non-shared ones had lower generation probabilities.

Generated by immunoSEQ multiplex PCR, the TCRdb table keeps only in-frame clones and is missing some. This table holds 1.5 million to 2.5 million clones, about 94% found once. The naive CD8 fraction comprised CD45RO-negative cells positively selected for CCR7 and excluded terminally differentiated effector memory CD45RA+ cells. Donors, without exception, were Caucasian adults residing in Nashville, Tennessee. The chain recombines TRBV27 with TRBJ2-3; D not resolved. This TCR derives from a young man in good health. The source material was naive CD8+ T cells sorted from blood. The CDR3 is CASSLIPSSLDTQYF. CDR3 in DNA: TGTGCCAGCAGTTTAATCCCCTCCTCCCTAGATACGCAGTATTTT.